One sample yielded the 20 T cell receptor beta chains listed below, sequenced in a study of T cell responses to AZD1222 COVID-19 vaccine. Some clones are missing from TCRdb's copy, which holds only in-frame ones; the method was immunoSEQ multiplex PCR. The sample carries roughly 96,000 clones, roughly 90% recorded once. Sequencing was performed on peripheral blood, taken on day 0 of AZD1222 vaccination. The receptors shown here come from an adult in good health.

The chain joins TRBV5-1 to TRBJ2-7; TRBD2 matches 7 bases. J gave up 7 bases and V 0 bases, and 7 bases lay outside the gene matches. Germline values: CDR1 SGHRS, CDR2 YFSETQ. The CDR3 length is 14 residues. The CDR3 nucleotides are TGCGCCAGCAGCTTGGGTGGAAGCGGGGTAGAGCAGTACTTC. Translated: CASSLGGSGVEQYF. Variable domain in full (rest from reference TRBV5-1 and TRBJ2-7): KAGVTQTPRYLIKTRGQQVTLSCSPISGHRSVSWYQQTPGQGLQFLFEYFSETQRNKGNFPGRFSGRQFSNSRSEMNVSTLELGDSALYLCASSLGGSGVEQYFGPGTRLTVT.

V gene TRBV11-2 combines with J gene TRBJ2-7, with D possibly TRBD2 on 6 matching bases. This CDR3 comprises 15 residues. The V end was cut by 0 bases, the J end by 2 bases, with 11 bases between. Germline V gene sequence: CDR1 SGHAT, CDR2 FQNNGV. CDR3 nucleotide sequence: TGTGCCAGCAGCTTAGATTCTAGCGTAGCCTACGAGCAGTACTTC. Protein product: CASSLDSSVAYEQYF.

The chain carries TRBV2 and TRBJ2-1; the D gene is possibly TRBD2 (6 bases). The V gene lost 5 bases and the J gene lost 8 bases, with 10 bases spanning the gap. The CDR3 extends over 12 amino acids. The V gene's germline CDR1 is SNHLY and CDR2 FYNNEI. For the CDR3, the DNA is TGTGCCAGCAGTTCGGGCGGGGATGAGCAGTTCTTC. Translated: CASSSGGDEQFF.

The chain links TRBV6-2 or TRBV6-3 to TRBJ2-1; D remains unclear. CDR3 length equals 16 residues. The V end lost 2 bases, the J end lost 1 base, and 12 bases lay between the germline ends. The germline V gene encodes CDR1 MNHEY and CDR2 SVGEGT. CDR3 residues: CASSYGPPGSYNEQFF. In nucleotides, the CDR3 is TGTGCCAGCAGTTACGGGCCACCTGGATCCTACAATGAGCAGTTCTTC.

CDR3 coding DNA: TGTGCCAGCAGCGTAGCCTCGGGGGATTGGGAACCCTACGAGCAGTACTTC. Translation gives CASSVASGDWEPYEQYF. The V gene is TRBV9, the J gene TRBJ2-7, with D maybe TRBD2 (6 bases). CDR1 and CDR2 (germline): SGDLS, YYNGEE. Trimming pared 0 bases from V and 2 bases from J, leaving 18 bases between. CDR3 length: 17 amino acids.

This clone was seen more than once but under ten times. J is TRBJ2-7 and V is TRBV5-1; D possibly corresponds to TRBD2 (5 bases). V lost 3 bases, J lost 7 bases, and 11 bases lay in between. The CDR3 is made up of 12 amino acids. Looked up from germline, CDR1 is SGHRS and CDR2 is YFSETQ. The chain's CDR3 is CASSSRGLEQYF. As DNA, the CDR3 is TGCGCCAGCAGCTCCAGAGGGTTGGAGCAGTACTTC.

V usage is TRBV29-1 and J usage is TRBJ1-2; TRBD1 might be the D (5 bases). V was clipped by 1 base and J by 7 bases, with 7 bases between them. In germline, CDR1 is SQVTM, CDR2 ANQGSEA. The CDR3 spans 11 residues. The CDR3 coding sequence is TGCAGCGTTGAAGTAGGGGCTGGCTACACCTTC. Residues: CSVEVGAGYTF. The full variable domain, rest sourced from reference TRBV29-1 and TRBJ1-2, is SAVISQKPSRDICQRGTSLTIQCQVDSQVTMMFWYRQQPGQSLTLIATANQGSEATYESGFVIDKFPISRPNLTFSTLTVSNMSPEDSSIYLCSVEVGAGYTFGSGTRLTVV.

The chain recombines TRBV7-2 with TRBJ2-5; TRBD1 agrees at 11 bases. Germline assignment: CDR1 SGHTA and CDR2 FQGNSA. Trimming removed 5 bases from V and 5 bases from J; junction bases left unmatched: 13. CDR3 length: 17 amino acids. The CDR3 DNA sequence: TGTGCCAGCAGCCTGGGACAGGGGGTCCCGGTAAGGGAGACCCAGTACTTC. It codes for CASSLGQGVPVRETQYF.

This chain connects TRBV9 to TRBJ1-4; TRBD1 agrees at 7 bases. Germline CDR1 and CDR2: SGDLS and YYNGEE. CDR3 length equals 15 residues. The V and J ends lost 4 bases and 2 bases, in that order; junction bases with no gene match: 5. The DNA of the CDR3 is TGTGCCAGCAGCAAGACAGGGACCACTAATGAAAAACTGTTTTTT. It codes for CASSKTGTTNEKLFF.

The V and J genes are TRBV3-1 (or the pseudogene TRBV3-2) and TRBJ2-5, with a weak D call TRBD2 (6 bases). The CDR3 runs 15 residues. Trimming took 2 bases from V and 13 from J, leaving 23 bases between them. CDR1 LGHDT and CDR2 YNNKEL come from the germline V gene (reference sequence). CDR3 in DNA: TGTGCCAGCAGCCAAAATCGAGGCCTCCGATCCGGGGGGTACTTC. This sequence encodes CASSQNRGLRSGGYF.

This clone was counted once. The gene calls are TRBV10-3 and TRBJ1-6; perhaps TRBD1 as D (6 bases). CDR1 and CDR2 (germline): ENHRY, SYGVKD. The CDR3 spans 14 residues. Trimming shortened V by 6 bases and J by 3 bases, and 9 bases separated the two germline ends. CDR3 residues: CAIRLDSYNSPLHF. CDR3 sequence (DNA): TGTGCCATCAGGCTGGACAGCTATAATTCACCCCTCCACTTT.

The chain recombines TRBV3-1 (or the pseudogene TRBV3-2) with TRBJ2-7; D call uncertain. CDR3 size: 13 residues. The germline V gene encodes CDR1 LGHDT and CDR2 YNNKEL (reference sequence). Trimming took 0 bases from V and 5 from J, leaving 8 bases between them. The CDR3 sequence: CASSQDDGHEQYF. The CDR3 DNA is TGTGCCAGCAGCCAAGATGATGGCCACGAGCAGTACTTC.

The J gene is TRBJ1-2, the V gene TRBV11-3; 10 bases fit TRBD1. The CDR3 length is 14 residues. Germline V gene lookup returns CDR1 SGHNT and CDR2 YENEEA. The ends lost 1 base at V and 8 bases at J; junction bases unmatched: 4. The CDR3 bases are TGTGCCAGCAGCTTAGGAGGGACAGGGGACGGCTACACCTTC. Amino acid sequence: CASSLGGTGDGYTF.

V gene TRBV12-3 or TRBV12-4 combines with J gene TRBJ2-7, with 7 nucleotides matching TRBD2. V shed 1 base and J 7 bases; nucleotides not matched to a gene: 4. The CDR3 runs to 13 residues. CDR3 bases: TGTGCCAGCAGTTTAGAACTAGCGCGGGAGCAGTACTTC. Translating it yields CASSLELAREQYF.

This clone was counted a single time. The rearrangement joins TRBV3-1 (or the pseudogene TRBV3-2) to TRBJ2-1; 8 nucleotides align to TRBD2. V was clipped by 4 bases and J by 2 bases; unmatched bases: 7. The CDR3 extends over 16 amino acids. Germline V CDR1 and CDR2: LGHDT, YNNKEL (reference sequence). CDR3 in DNA: TGTGCCAGCAGCCCCCGGGGACTAGTGCCCTACAATGAGCAGTTCTTC. It codes for CASSPRGLVPYNEQFF.

This clone was recorded once. The chain joins TRBV6-5 to TRBJ2-5, with a tentative D call TRBD1 (6 bases). V was cut by 8 bases and J by 1 base, with 11 bases left in between. Germline V gene data show CDR1 as MNHEY and CDR2 as SVGAGI. The CDR3 consists of 13 residues. This chain's CDR3 is CASQLGGQETQYF. DNA of the CDR3: TGTGCCAGCCAGTTAGGGGGCCAAGAGACCCAGTACTTC.

The rearrangement uses TRBV28 and TRBJ2-1; the D gene could be TRBD1 or TRBD2 (5 bases each). The V and J ends lost 6 bases and 5 bases respectively, with 14 bases between them. Germline CDR1 MDHEN, CDR2 SYDVKM. The CDR3 loop spans 14 amino acids. CDR3 in DNA: TGTGCCAGCAGACGGGGCGGTAGCCACAATGAGCAGTTCTTC. Encoded protein: CASRRGGSHNEQFF. The whole variable domain, remainder taken from reference TRBV28 and TRBJ2-1, is DVKVTQSSRYLVKRTGEKVFLECVQDMDHENMFWYRQDPGLGLRLIYFSYDVKMKEKGDIPEGYSVSREKKERFSLILESASTNQTSMYLCASRRGGSHNEQFFGPGTRLTVL.

CDR3: CASSVDVGEGYTF. CDR3 bases: TGTGCCAGCAGCGTAGACGTAGGAGAGGGCTACACCTTC. V and J are TRBV7-9 and TRBJ1-2; D gene unclear. The V end lost 5 bases, the J end lost 8 bases, and 15 bases lay between the germline ends. Germline lookup yields CDR1 SEHNR and CDR2 FQNEAQ (reference sequence). This CDR3 region has 13 residues.

This chain joins TRBV7-9 and TRBJ1-2, with D possibly matching TRBD1 (6 bases). This CDR3 has 14 amino acids. V was trimmed by 3 bases and J by 2 bases, leaving 10 bases between them. Germline CDR1 is SEHNR and CDR2 is FQNEAQ (reference sequence). CDR3 region: CASSFRDTNYGYTF. For the CDR3, the DNA is TGTGCCAGCAGCTTCCGGGACACCAACTATGGCTACACCTTC.

This clone was seen a few times. V gene TRBV6-4 combines with J gene TRBJ2-3, with TRBD1 as a possible D gene (6 bases). V lost 2 bases and J 3 bases, leaving 9 bases between the germline ends. The CDR3 is 14 residues long. The germline CDR1 and CDR2 sequences are MRHNA and SNTAGT. The CDR3 loop reads CASSDGQPTDTQYF. In DNA form, the CDR3 reads TGTGCCAGCAGTGACGGACAGCCGACAGATACGCAGTATTTT.